Below, 13 T cell receptor beta chains from the same sample are listed, as sequenced in a study of shared clonotypes between healthy human individuals. Sequencing used immunoSEQ multiplex PCR; TCRdb keeps in-frame clones, though not all of them. This table has 450,000 to 700,000 clones, 95% to 96% appearing once. Naive CD8 isolation took CD45RO-negative cells positively selected for CCR7 and excluded terminally differentiated effector memory CD45RA+ cells. Material for sequencing was naive CD8+ T cells sorted from blood. The receptor set was obtained from a woman in her twenties or thirties in good health.

The chain couples TRBV19 to TRBJ2-1; a possible D gene is TRBD2 (6 bases). The CDR3 loop spans 15 amino acids. Trimming shortened V by 3 bases and J by 4 bases, and 13 bases separated the two germline ends. Germline V gene data show CDR1 as LNHDA and CDR2 as SQIVND (reference sequence). The CDR3 coding sequence is TGTGCCAGTAGTATCGGGGGAATAGGGTACAATGAGCAGTTCTTC. Translation: CASSIGGIGYNEQFF.

Notes on this clone: Other DNA sequences in the sample encode the same CDR3. J is TRBJ1-1 and V is TRBV6-5; D is undetermined. This CDR3 is 13 amino acids long. Germline V CDR1 and CDR2: MNHEY, SVGAGI. V lost 2 bases and J lost 2, with 6 bases in between. The CDR3 DNA sequence: TGTGCCAGCAGTTACAGCTCTAACACTGAAGCTTTCTTT. Translation: CASSYSSNTEAFF.

The chain uses TRBV2 and TRBJ2-2; TRBD1 aligns across 7 bases. Germline V gives CDR1 SNHLY, CDR2 FYNNEI. V dropped 8 bases and J dropped 5; count of bases not matched to a gene: 8. The CDR3 sequence is 14 residues long. The chain's CDR3 is CASAWTGDTGELFF. CDR3 coding DNA: TGTGCCAGCGCTTGGACAGGAGATACCGGGGAGCTGTTTTTT.

V is TRBV5-4 and J is TRBJ2-3, with 10 nucleotides matching TRBD2. Trimming at V came to 5 bases and at J to 4 bases, leaving 10 bases not matched to a gene. The germline V gene has CDR1 SGHNT and CDR2 YYREEE (reference sequence). This CDR3 region has 16 residues. CDR3 bases: TGTGCCAGCAGACACCCTAGCGGGAGCGGGCCAGATACGCAGTATTTT. Its protein is CASRHPSGSGPDTQYF.

This sequence joins TRBV28 and TRBJ2-2, with no clear D. The CDR3 loop spans 14 amino acids. CDR1 and CDR2 (germline): MDHEN, SYDVKM. Between the trimmed V and J ends, which lost 6 bases and 0 bases, there was a span of 8 bases. The CDR3: CASSYAANTGELFF. The CDR3, as DNA: TGTGCCAGCAGCTACGCAGCGAACACCGGGGAGCTGTTTTTT.

The chain has TRBV6-5 and TRBJ1-2; no definite D call. The CDR3 extends over 13 amino acids. The V end was cut by 5 bases, the J end by 2 bases, with 9 bases between. From germline, CDR1 is MNHEY and CDR2 SVGAGI. The CDR3 protein is CASSRDPNYGYTF. CDR3 nucleotide sequence: TGTGCCAGCAGTCGGGATCCAAACTATGGCTACACCTTC.

V and J are TRBV15 and TRBJ2-1; 10 nucleotides agree with TRBD2. CDR3 length: 15 amino acids. The junction had 10 bases not matched to a gene; V was cut back by 6 bases and J by 8 bases. Germline lookup yields CDR1 LNHNV and CDR2 YYDKDF (reference sequence). In nucleotides, the CDR3 is TGTGCCACCAGAGCCGGGACTAGCGCCTCGGATGAGCAGTTCTTC. This sequence encodes CATRAGTSASDEQFF.

This clone was seen once. The CDR3 DNA reads TGTGCCAGCAGCCCAGCTGGGACGGGCCGCAATCAGCCCCAGCATTTT. It yields the protein CASSPAGTGRNQPQHF. The V gene is TRBV7-8, the J gene TRBJ1-5, with a weak D call TRBD1 (5 bases). The germline V and J ends were trimmed by 5 bases and 2 bases, with 16 bases remaining between them. Germline values: CDR1 SGHVS, CDR2 FQNEAQ. CDR3 length: 16 residues.

V and J are TRBV10-3 and TRBJ1-2; D is ambiguous. Trimming stripped 0 bases from V and 8 bases from J, with 19 bases between. CDR1 is ENHRY and CDR2 is SYGVKD in the germline V gene. The CDR3 runs 16 residues. The DNA of the CDR3 is TGTGCCATCAGTGAGTCGATAGACGGCCCGTTGGGGGGCTACACCTTC. Amino acid sequence: CAISESIDGPLGGYTF.

In regard to this clone: Other DNA sequences in the same sample also yield this CDR3. This sequence joins TRBV13 and TRBJ2-1, with D unresolved. V gave up 1 base and J gave up 1 base, with 2 bases separating them. Germline CDR1 PRHDT, CDR2 FYEKMQ (reference sequence). This CDR3 region has 13 residues. The CDR3 here is CASSLVSYNEQFF. The CDR3 coding sequence is TGTGCCAGCAGCTTAGTTTCCTACAATGAGCAGTTCTTC.

The table lists this clone with a count of one. The chain is built from TRBV5-5 and TRBJ1-1, with D unclear. The ends were cut back, 0 bases at V and 1 base at J, with 7 bases in the middle. The CDR3 is made up of 14 amino acids. Looked up from germline, CDR1 is SGHKS and CDR2 is YYEKEE (reference sequence). CDR3 in amino acids: CASSLAGENTEAFF. The CDR3, as DNA: TGTGCCAGCAGCTTGGCCGGGGAGAACACTGAAGCTTTCTTT.

The J gene is TRBJ1-2, the V gene TRBV29-1; D is undetermined. Germline assignment: CDR1 SQVTM and CDR2 ANQGSEA. V was cut by 4 bases and J by 3 bases, with 9 bases left in between. This CDR3 is built from 12 residues. The DNA for the CDR3 is TGCAGCGTTGTTCAAACGGACTATGGCTACACCTTC. Translation gives CSVVQTDYGYTF.

The chain combines TRBV28 with TRBJ1-5; D is perhaps TRBD1 (5 bases). Germline V gives CDR1 MDHEN, CDR2 SYDVKM. This CDR3 spans 16 amino acids. The V end was cut by 6 bases, the J end by 0 bases, with 15 bases between. CDR3 sequence: CASRRKTENSNQPQHF. DNA of the CDR3: TGTGCCAGCAGAAGAAAGACAGAGAATAGCAATCAGCCCCAGCATTTT. Complete variable domain (other parts from reference TRBV28 and TRBJ1-5): DVKVTQSSRYLVKRTGEKVFLECVQDMDHENMFWYRQDPGLGLRLIYFSYDVKMKEKGDIPEGYSVSREKKERFSLILESASTNQTSMYLCASRRKTENSNQPQHFGDGTRLSIL.